This T cell receptor (beta chain) was captured by sequencing in a study of blood T cell repertoires in COVID-19. Germline lookup yields CDR1 MNHNY and CDR2 SVGAGI (reference sequence). J gave up 7 bases and V 2 bases, and 10 bases lay outside the gene matches. This CDR3 has 15 amino acids. The data were produced by immunoSEQ multiplex PCR, yet TCRdb's version contains in-frame clones alone and is incomplete. Of under 250,000 clones listed, 80% to 90% are singletons. Sequencing was done on a sample of peripheral blood. The clonotype was recovered from a human donor in a cohort sampled during active COVID-19. V usage is TRBV6-6 and J usage is TRBJ2-5, with 7 bases matching TRBD1. The CDR3 loop reads CASSYKGQSTGTQYF. The CDR3 DNA reads TGTGCCAGCAGTTACAAGGGACAGTCGACGGGGACCCAGTACTTC.